These 12 T cell receptor beta chains originate from one sample sequenced in a study of CD8+CD57+ T cells in acquired aplastic anemia. Genomic DNA acted as the template from which TCR beta VDJ combination and CDR3 sequence profiling were carried out. TCRdb fed the reads into MiXCR, producing one record per CDR3 protein. The sample records hundreds of thousands of distinct CDR3 sequences, almost 50% being singletons. Individuals selected for sequencing had exhibited CD8+CD57+ cell expansion on flow cytometry. The sequenced material came from sorted CD4+, CD8+, or CD8+CD57+ T cells (not recorded which) from PBMCs. Source of these receptors: a human donor with aplastic anemia.

The V gene is TRBV2, the J gene TRBJ1-6, with 11 bases fitting TRBD1. Germline V gene lookup returns CDR1 SNHLY and CDR2 FYNNEI. Unmatched junction bases numbered 6, after V lost 6 bases and J lost 5 bases. The CDR3 runs to 16 residues. The CDR3 DNA follows: TGTGCCAGCAGGGATCCGGGACAGGGGGATAATTCACCCCTCCACTTT. Translating gives CASRDPGQGDNSPLHF.

This clonotype was observed at least ten times. The V gene is TRBV2, the J gene TRBJ1-5; possibly TRBD1 for D (5 bases). The germline V gene has CDR1 SNHLY and CDR2 FYNNEI. Trimming took 5 bases from V and 5 from J, leaving 16 bases between them. CDR3 size: 15 residues. CDR3 in amino acids: CASSTGRDGDQPQHF. DNA for the CDR3: TGTGCCAGCAGTACAGGACGGGACGGGGATCAGCCCCAGCATTTT.

The chain joins TRBV9 to TRBJ1-3; TRBD1 aligns across 7 bases. V lost 4 bases, J lost 7 bases, and 17 bases stayed unmatched. The germline CDR1 and CDR2 sequences are SGDLS and YYNGEE. This CDR3 comprises 17 residues. CDR3 nucleotide sequence: TGTGCCAGCAGCACGACACTAAGACAGGGTGATTTCAACACCATATATTTT. It translates to CASSTTLRQGDFNTIYF.

This chain links TRBV12-3 or TRBV12-4 with TRBJ1-2; D remains ambiguous. V was trimmed by 3 bases and J by 6 bases, leaving 8 bases between them. This CDR3 is 12 amino acids long. CDR3 sequence reads: CASSFIRNGYTF. CDR3 bases: TGTGCCAGCAGTTTTATAAGGAATGGCTACACCTTC.

This clonotype was counted a few times. The V gene is TRBV19, the J gene TRBJ2-1; no definite D call. V lost 0 bases and J lost 8, with 14 bases in between. CDR1 is LNHDA and CDR2 is SQIVND in the germline V gene (reference sequence). The CDR3 has 15 residues. The CDR3 bases are TGTGCCAGTAGTATAGACCCGAGGCGGTGGGATGAGCAGTTCTTC. Translated: CASSIDPRRWDEQFF.

Concerning this clonotype: Given a much more abundant clone one base away, this may be a read error. The J gene is TRBJ1-5, the V gene TRBV6-1, with D unclear. The CDR3 covers 14 residues. V gave up 8 bases and J gave up 1 base, with 12 bases separating them. In germline, CDR1 is MNHNS, CDR2 SASEGT. CDR3 sequence (DNA): TGTGCCAGCGGTTATACAGAAAGCAATCAGCCCCAGCATTTT. It encodes CASGYTESNQPQHF.

This clonotype appeared a few times. The chain uses TRBV5-8 and TRBJ2-5; possible D gene TRBD1, 7 bases. Germline V gives CDR1 SGHTS, CDR2 YDEGEE. The CDR3 runs 17 residues. Trimming removed 2 bases at V and 5 bases at J, with 22 bases between. The CDR3 DNA reads as TGTGCCAGCAGCTTTGGGGGAGCGGCAGGGGGGTGGGAGACCCAGTACTTC. Amino acids: CASSFGGAAGGWETQYF.

The rearrangement uses TRBV6-6 and TRBJ2-7, with D possibly being TRBD1 or TRBD2 (5 bases each). Germline V gene sequence: CDR1 MNHNY, CDR2 SVGAGI (reference sequence). Trimming took 5 bases from V and 6 from J, leaving 8 bases between them. The CDR3 covers 11 residues. The CDR3 bases are TGTGCCAGCAGTAACGGGGCCGAGCAGTACTTC. Translation: CASSNGAEQYF.

Concerning this clonotype: This clone may be a read error of a much larger clone one base away. V usage is TRBV11-2 and J usage is TRBJ2-2, with D maybe TRBD2 (6 bases). Germline V gene lookup returns CDR1 SGHAT and CDR2 FQNNGV. This CDR3 has 16 amino acids. In DNA form, the CDR3 reads TGTGCCAGCAGCTTATCTCCGCAGGGAGGAACCGGGGAGCCGTTTTTT. Its translation: CASSLSPQGGTGEPFF.

This clonotype has ten or more counts. The rearrangement links TRBV12-3 or TRBV12-4 to TRBJ2-6, with 7 bases lining up with TRBD1. This CDR3 has 17 residues. J was trimmed by 2 bases and V by 4 bases; bases with no gene match: 8. The DNA of the CDR3 is TGTGCCAGCAGTTCCCGGACAGGACAGGCTGGGGCCAACGTCCTGACTTTC. It yields the protein CASSSRTGQAGANVLTF.

This clonotype was seen a few times. V gene TRBV25-1 combines with J gene TRBJ2-3; perhaps TRBD2 as D (5 bases). The CDR3 extends over 11 amino acids. Per germline, CDR1 MGHDK and CDR2 SYGVNS. V gave up 8 bases and J gave up 6 bases, with 9 bases separating them. CDR3 region: CASARGDTQYF. DNA of the CDR3: TGTGCCAGCGCCAGAGGGGATACGCAGTATTTT. Filled out from reference TRBV25-1 and TRBJ2-3, the complete variable domain reads EADIYQTPRYLVIGTGKKITLECSQTMGHDKMYWYQQDPGMELHLIHYSYGVNSTEKGDLSSESTVSRIRTEHFPLTLESARPSHTSQYLCASARGDTQYFGPGTRLTVL.

This sequence joins TRBV7-2 and TRBJ2-7; D is undetermined. CDR1 is SGHTA and CDR2 is FQGNSA in the germline V gene. V was pared by 3 bases and J by 3 bases, with 9 bases between. The CDR3 sequence is 13 residues long. The chain's CDR3 is CASSFSRIYEQYF. CDR3 bases: TGTGCCAGCAGCTTCAGTCGGATCTACGAGCAGTACTTC.